These 27 T cell receptor beta chains came from one sample sequenced in a study of regulatory T cells in long-lasting Graves disease. For TCR beta, libraries came from iRepertoire HTBI primers and Arm-PCR of CDR3 regions. In TCRdb, the multiplex PCR reads were re-called with MiXCR into one record per CDR3 protein. Among around 500,000 distinct CDR3 sequences listed, approximately 16% were seen once. Stated time point: newly diagnosed GD, antithyroid drugs for less than 3 months. With RNA extracted from PBMCs as input, the TCR library was made. A further study also used this sample, focusing on T cells in Graves' hyperthyroidism and ophthalmopathy.

The specimen was peripheral blood mononuclear cells (PBMCs), collected at new diagnosis, from a patient treated with antithyroid drugs. Receptors were obtained from a woman between 40 and 65 years old with Graves disease.

The genes are TRBV5-1 and TRBJ2-2; TRBD2 matches 8 bases. The ends lost 5 bases at V and 0 bases at J; junction bases unmatched: 9. Germline V lookup: CDR1 SGHRS, CDR2 YFSETQ. There are 17 residues in the CDR3. CDR3 region: CASRREGGGTNTGELFF. In DNA form, the CDR3 reads TGCGCCAGCAGACGGGAAGGCGGGGGGACGAACACCGGGGAGCTGTTTTTT.

The V call is TRBV5-1, the J call TRBJ2-2; D not resolved. The V gene's germline CDR1 is SGHRS and CDR2 YFSETQ. V lost 0 bases and J 2 bases, leaving 5 bases between the germline ends. The CDR3 has 14 residues. This CDR3 reads CASSLDYNTGELFF. CDR3 DNA sequence: TGCGCCAGCAGCTTGGATTATAACACCGGGGAGCTGTTTTTT. Full variable domain (outside the CDR3, taken from reference TRBV5-1 and TRBJ2-2): KAGVTQTPRYLIKTRGQQVTLSCSPISGHRSVSWYQQTPGQGLQFLFEYFSETQRNKGNFPGRFSGRQFSNSRSEMNVSTLELGDSALYLCASSLDYNTGELFFGEGSRLTVL.

This rearrangement joins TRBV6-5 to TRBJ2-7, with 7 bases fitting TRBD1. Germline CDR1 reads MNHEY; CDR2 reads SVGAGI. This CDR3 is built from 14 residues. The V segment lost 4 bases and the J segment 4 bases; nucleotides outside the gene matches: 7. This CDR3 reads CASSCDREGYEQYF. CDR3 coding DNA: TGTGCCAGCAGTTGCGACAGGGAAGGGTACGAGCAGTACTTC.

This clonotype was counted at least ten times. This chain links TRBV5-5 with TRBJ2-7, with a possible D match to TRBD1 (6 bases). This CDR3 has 13 amino acids. V was clipped by 4 bases and J by 1 base, with 9 bases between them. In germline, CDR1 is SGHKS, CDR2 YYEKEE (reference sequence). CDR3 in amino acids: CASSHGQSYEQYF. Here the CDR3 DNA reads TGTGCCAGCAGCCATGGACAGTCCTACGAGCAGTACTTC.

This clonotype was counted ten times or more. V usage is TRBV12-3 or TRBV12-4 and J usage is TRBJ1-5; perhaps TRBD1 as D (5 bases). There are 14 residues in the CDR3. V dropped 3 bases and J dropped 5 bases, with 11 bases sitting between them. Here the CDR3 DNA reads TGTGCCAGCAGTTTTCGACAGCACCATCAGCCCCAGCATTTT. Its translation is CASSFRQHHQPQHF.

The sample holds many counts of this clonotype. The chain recombines TRBV2 with TRBJ2-3; 13 bases fit TRBD2. The CDR3 runs 15 residues. V shed 6 bases, J shed 9 bases, and the junction held 9 bases outside the gene matches. Germline CDR1 reads SNHLY; CDR2 reads FYNNEI. The CDR3 region has the DNA TGTGCCAGCAGAAGGAGGACTAGCGGGGGCGACACGCAGTATTTT. Translation gives CASRRRTSGGDTQYF.

This clonotype appeared many times. The chain employs TRBV20-1 and TRBJ1-2; 12 bases map to TRBD1. With V trimmed by 3 bases and J by 5 bases, 10 bases remained unmatched. Germline values: CDR1 DFQATT, CDR2 SNEGSKA (reference sequence). The CDR3 has 16 residues. The CDR3 sequence is CSASRPGQGAEYGYTF. CDR3 bases: TGCAGTGCTAGCAGACCGGGACAGGGGGCAGAATATGGCTACACCTTC.

The chain has TRBV20-1 and TRBJ2-7, with D unclear. Trimming cost V 0 bases and J 3 bases, with 9 bases left between them. CDR1 DFQATT and CDR2 SNEGSKA come from the germline V gene (reference sequence). The CDR3 consists of 13 residues. In DNA, the CDR3 is TGCAGTGCTAGAGATGTCAACTACTACGAGCAGTACTTC. Protein product: CSARDVNYYEQYF.

Points on this clonotype: Sequence at one end of the junction differs from germline and may be a read error. V and J are TRBV24-1 and TRBJ1-5; the D gene is possibly TRBD1 (6 bases). The CDR3 covers 13 residues. The germline CDR1 and CDR2 sequences are KGHDR and SFDVKD. CDR3 loop: CATQRQANRPQHF. The DNA of the CDR3 is TGTGCCACCCAAAGACAGGCTAATCGGCCCCAGCATTTT.

V gene TRBV5-1 combines with J gene TRBJ2-4; no reliable D call. Trimming cost V 4 bases and J 0 bases, with 23 bases left between them. CDR1 and CDR2 from the germline V gene are SGHRS and YFSETQ. The CDR3 runs 19 residues. CDR3 region: CASSPASTGTLLAKNIQYF. CDR3 nucleotide sequence: TGCGCCAGCAGCCCTGCCTCGACCGGAACACTCCTAGCCAAAAACATTCAGTACTTC.

This clonotype appeared many times. The chain combines TRBV30 with TRBJ2-7, with D hard to call. Trimming cost V 0 bases and J 9 bases, with 12 bases left between them. Germline V gene data show CDR1 as GTSNPN and CDR2 as SVGIG (reference sequence). This CDR3 contains 12 residues. The CDR3 DNA reads as TGTGCCTGGAGTGTTAGTGTGTTCGGGCAGTACTTC. Residues: CAWSVSVFGQYF. Full variable domain (remainder filled in from reference TRBV30 and TRBJ2-7): SQTIHQWPATLVQPVGSPLSLECTVEGTSNPNLYWYRQAAGRGLQLLFYSVGIGQISSEVPQNLSASRPQDRQFILSSKKLLLSDSGFYLCAWSVSVFGQYFGPGTRLTVT.

A few counts support this clonotype. The genes are TRBV4-1 and TRBJ2-7; possibly TRBD2 for D (6 bases). Deletions cut 0 bases from V and 3 bases from J, with 9 bases between. Germline assignment: CDR1 MGHRA and CDR2 YSYEKL. This CDR3 has 14 amino acids. CDR3 DNA: TGCGCCAGCAGCCAAGAAGGGGACTTCTACGAGCAGTACTTC. Residues: CASSQEGDFYEQYF.

This clonotype was recorded at least ten times. The chain is built from TRBV6-1 and TRBJ1-5; D is undetermined. The CDR3 length is 13 residues. Per germline, CDR1 MNHNS and CDR2 SASEGT. Trimming shortened V by 7 bases and J by 5 bases, and 12 bases separated the two germline ends. CDR3 in DNA: TGTGCCAGCACCGTGGATTACTATCAGCCCCAGCATTTT. Encoded protein: CASTVDYYQPQHF.

The V and J genes are TRBV15 and TRBJ2-3; 11 bases align to TRBD2. With V trimmed by 9 bases and J by 1 base, 6 bases remained unmatched. The CDR3 runs 15 residues. Germline values: CDR1 LNHNV, CDR2 YYDKDF (reference sequence). In DNA form, the CDR3 reads TGTGCCACTAGTGAGGGACTAGCGGGCACAGATACGCAGTATTTT. Residues: CATSEGLAGTDTQYF.

The chain combines TRBV12-3 or TRBV12-4 with TRBJ2-1; D remains ambiguous. Trimming removed 2 bases at V and 9 bases at J, with 11 bases between. This CDR3 has 13 amino acids. The DNA of the CDR3 is TGTGCCAGCAGTTTAAGGGTAGAATCTGAGCAGTTCTTC. It yields the protein CASSLRVESEQFF.

To note about this clonotype: This may stem from a read error, because a much larger clone lies one nucleotide away. The gene calls are TRBV7-9 and TRBJ1-6, with a possible D match to TRBD1 (6 bases). The CDR3 contains 14 residues. Per germline, CDR1 SEHNR and CDR2 FQNEAQ (reference sequence). Trimming removed 5 bases from V and 10 bases from J, with 15 bases in between. Written as DNA, the CDR3 is TGTGCCAGCAGCCCAGGTAGGGGGGTCTCACCCCTCCACTTT. Protein product: CASSPGRGVSPLHF.

This clonotype was observed at least ten times. This sequence joins TRBV12-3 or TRBV12-4 and TRBJ2-7; 9 bases map to TRBD1. V lost 6 bases and J lost 6; bases outside the gene matches: 6. The CDR3 sequence is 13 residues long. The CDR3 region is CASSLGQGGEQYF. CDR3 coding DNA: TGTGCCAGCAGCTTGGGACAGGGTGGCGAGCAGTACTTC.

The chain employs TRBV7-9 and TRBJ2-5; D may match TRBD1 or TRBD2 (5 bases each). Germline V lookup: CDR1 SEHNR, CDR2 FQNEAQ (reference sequence). V lost 5 bases and J 5 bases, leaving 18 bases between the germline ends. This CDR3 has 15 residues. As DNA, the CDR3 is TGTGCCAGCAGCCCGGGGACGGCGAGGGAGGAGACCCAGTACTTC. This gives the protein CASSPGTAREETQYF.

At least ten counts were recorded for this clonotype. The chain carries TRBV2 and TRBJ1-2, with D hard to call. CDR1 and CDR2 (germline): SNHLY, FYNNEI. CDR3 size: 16 residues. Trimming cost V 6 bases and J 4 bases, with 21 bases left between them. CDR3 nucleotides: TGTGCCAGCAGCTCCTCCGGCGACAACAGTGGCTATGGCTACACCTTC. It translates to CASSSSGDNSGYGYTF.

The chain links TRBV19 to TRBJ1-1; D is uncertain. Trimming took 5 bases from V and 7 from J, leaving 8 bases between them. Germline V gene data show CDR1 as LNHDA and CDR2 as SQIVND (reference sequence). The CDR3 loop spans 11 amino acids. The CDR3 region is CASSYSREAFF. CDR3 DNA: TGTGCCAGTAGTTATTCCCGTGAAGCTTTCTTT. Supplemented by reference TRBV19 and TRBJ1-1, the full variable domain reads DGGITQSPKYLFRKEGQNVTLSCEQNLNHDAMYWYRQDPGQGLRLIYYSQIVNDFQKGDIAEGYSVSREKKESFPLTVTSAQKNPTAFYLCASSYSREAFFGQGTRLTVV.

Many counts were recorded for this clonotype. This chain joins TRBV11-2 and TRBJ1-1; no firm D call. This CDR3 has 14 amino acids. V lost 4 bases, J lost 2 bases, and 11 bases lay in between. The germline V gene encodes CDR1 SGHAT and CDR2 FQNNGV. CDR3 DNA: TGTGCCAGCAGCTCGATTCGGGGAAACACTGAAGCTTTCTTT. This sequence encodes CASSSIRGNTEAFF. The entire variable domain, with the rest obtained from reference TRBV11-2 and TRBJ1-1, is as follows: EAGVAQSPRYKIIEKRQSVAFWCNPISGHATLYWYQQILGQGPKLLIQFQNNGVVDDSQLPKDRFSAERLKGVDSTLKIQPAKLEDSAVYLCASSSIRGNTEAFFGQGTRLTVV.

This clonotype was counted only a few times. V gene TRBV6-1 combines with J gene TRBJ2-5; the match to TRBD1 covers 8 bases. With V trimmed by 6 bases and J by 4 bases, 7 bases remained unmatched. The CDR3 spans 14 residues. Germline V gene lookup returns CDR1 MNHNS and CDR2 SASEGT. The CDR3 spells CASSGQGVIETQYF. In nucleotides, the CDR3 is TGTGCCAGCAGCGGACAGGGAGTGATAGAGACCCAGTACTTC.

This clonotype was found many times. This chain links TRBV7-3 with TRBJ1-1; D might be TRBD1 (6 bases). The CDR3 length is 16 residues. Trimming stripped 2 bases from V and 0 bases from J, with 13 bases between. Germline CDR1 and CDR2: SGHTA and FQGTGA. The CDR3 nucleotides read TGTGCCAGCAGCTTATTCGCGGGACAACTGAACACTGAAGCTTTCTTT. Protein sequence: CASSLFAGQLNTEAFF. Drawing the rest from reference TRBV7-3 and TRBJ1-1, the complete variable domain is GAGVSQTPSNKVTEKGKYVELRCDPISGHTALYWYRQSLGQGPEFLIYFQGTGAADDSGLPNDRFFAVRPEGSVSTLKIQRTERGDSAVYLCASSLFAGQLNTEAFFGQGTRLTVV.

The table lists this clonotype with many counts. The chain links TRBV11-3 to TRBJ1-3; weak D call: TRBD1 (5 bases). Trimming cost V 5 bases and J 6 bases, with 14 bases left between them. This CDR3 spans 14 amino acids. CDR1 is SGHNT, CDR2 YENEEA, per germline. As DNA, the CDR3 is TGTGCCAGCAGCCTGGCAGGGAACGAAAACACCATATATTTT. Translated: CASSLAGNENTIYF.

The genes are TRBV9 and TRBJ2-1, with 8 bases that match TRBD2. The V gene's germline CDR1 is SGDLS and CDR2 YYNGEE. This CDR3 contains 15 residues. V lost 0 bases and J lost 5; bases outside the gene matches: 4. As DNA, the CDR3 is TGTGCCAGCAGCGTAGGGGGCGGGGGGAACAATGAGCAGTTCTTC. Residues: CASSVGGGGNNEQFF. Variable domain in full (rest from reference TRBV9 and TRBJ2-1): DSGVTQTPKHLITATGQRVTLRCSPRSGDLSVYWYQQSLDQGLQFLIQYYNGEERAKGNILERFSAQQFPDLHSELNLSSLELGDSALYFCASSVGGGGNNEQFFGPGTRLTVL.

This clonotype was detected only a few times. This chain uses TRBV6-5 with TRBJ1-2; D is ambiguous. The CDR3 spans 13 residues. The V and J ends lost 0 bases and 11 bases respectively, with 13 bases between them. CDR1 is MNHEY, CDR2 SVGAGI, per germline. The chain's CDR3 is CASSYSPRGPYTF. CDR3 bases: TGTGCCAGCAGTTACTCGCCGCGGGGTCCTTACACCTTC.

This clonotype was picked up many times. J is TRBJ2-3 and V is TRBV5-1, with 8 positions matching TRBD2. The V gene end was trimmed by 5 bases and the J gene end by 3 bases; junction bases not matched to a gene: 5. Germline loops: CDR1 SGHRS, CDR2 YFSETQ. The CDR3 runs to 14 residues. CDR3 DNA sequence: TGCGCCAGCAGGCCCGGGGGGGGGACAGATACGCAGTATTTT. The encoded protein is CASRPGGGTDTQYF.